This T cell receptor beta chain was captured in a study of human T cells and chemical hapten exposure (dated by TCRdb to about 2021). Notes on the research overall: For sensitization, 2% DPC in acetone was applied to a roughly 2 cm by roughly 2 cm area of upper inner arm skin. Weekly therapeutic DPC doses were additionally applied to the scalp of patients throughout the roughly 22-week study period. Blood samples were taken from patients before sensitization (week 0) and at 2, 6 and about 24 weeks after DPC sensitization. Alopecia areata with under or over 50% scalp involvement, alopecia totalis and alopecia universalis were represented in the patient cohort, which was mostly female. Blood for TCR sequencing was provided by twenty-nine alopecia patients at one to four time points (pre-sensitization, 2, 6 and 24 weeks). The study tracked peripheral blood TCR repertoire changes in vivo during primary and secondary sensitization to the hapten diphenylcyclopropenone (DPC) in alopecia patients. Patch tests used Finn chambers with 0.01% DPC on the upper back, scored after 6 days by International Contact Dermatitis Research Group standards. Libraries were pooled for sequencing, and per-sample TCR yields varied mainly because of small differences in library volumes within the pool. The study at large found these results: Repeated subsampling changed both the strength of the expansion versus patch-test correlation and the threshold at which the correlation became significant. All patients had alopecia, a presumed autoimmune disease, so their immune response might differ from that of healthy individuals. A positive correlation was found between the number of PT1 expanded TCRs and patch test score, with significance reached at thresholds 8, 16 and 32 but not 4. DPC sensitization did not change the number of TCRs with a frequency above 1 in 1000, and there was no evidence of changes in global repertoire structure. Compared with pre-sensitization or healthy control sets, expanded TCRs formed significantly more large CDR3 similarity clusters, which is consistent with antigen-driven responses.

The time point label, read with the paper, signifies: patch test 1, 2 weeks after DPC sensitization. In the paper's terms, the treatment or condition label means: therapeutic diphenylcyclopropenone sensitization with weekly scalp DPC. At each patch-test visit, blood was drawn before the patch test was applied. Eligible patients were aged 18 to 70, diagnosed with alopecia, deemed suitable for DPC therapy, and excluded if pregnant. Total RNA was extracted from unfractionated whole blood that had been collected in Tempus Blood RNA tubes. V is cut back by 7 bases and J by 8 bases, with 3 bases in the junction unmatched. CDR1 SQVTM and CDR2 ANQGSEA were looked up in the germline V gene. The CDR3 runs 13 residues from the cysteine to the phenylalanine. The sequence is cut down to CDR3 DNA, 39 bases in frame from base 1. Receptor amplification or capture employed RACE. Sequenced on a NextSeq 500. Library preparation attached unique molecular identifiers to individual cDNA molecules for quantitative, reproducible TCR counting. Each blood RNA sample was used to sequence both TCR alpha and TCR beta chains. Under the source paper's analysis protocol: Samples had a median of roughly 98,000 TCRs, with a range from about 23,224 to 700,000. The Decombinator software suite was used to annotate the V, J and CDR3 of the TCR reads. For the PS versus PT1 abundance plots, all samples were subsampled to the same number of TCRs (28,000). Expanded TCRs were defined as absent before sensitization and observed at least eight times at the 2-week time point. TCRdb redid the processing of the public reads, applying fastp at Q25 and MiXCR, and retained in-frame beta chains. Rows merge per CDR3 protein into single entries with the most common DNA and genes. The V and J calls shown here were made by TCRdb, not taken from the authors' results. The sample table records about 120,000 distinct CDR3 sequences; around an eighth of these occur just once. Just over 1.4% of the sample goes to the ten largest clones.

This clonotype showed up many times. Its antigen specificity is not known. No qualities accompany the bases; no much larger clone lies one base away. This TCR derives from a woman in her fifties or sixties with alopecia areata. Some clones in this sample may be carry-over from other donors' samples. This specimen was whole blood, taken in connection with sensitization to the hapten diphenylcyclopropenone (DPC). The chain is encoded by TRBV29-1 joined to TRBJ2-1; TRBD2 aligns with 15 central bases. The CDR3 region: CSAGTSGRHEQFF. The DNA sequence is TGCAGCGCTGGGACTAGCGGGAGGCATGAGCAGTTCTTC.